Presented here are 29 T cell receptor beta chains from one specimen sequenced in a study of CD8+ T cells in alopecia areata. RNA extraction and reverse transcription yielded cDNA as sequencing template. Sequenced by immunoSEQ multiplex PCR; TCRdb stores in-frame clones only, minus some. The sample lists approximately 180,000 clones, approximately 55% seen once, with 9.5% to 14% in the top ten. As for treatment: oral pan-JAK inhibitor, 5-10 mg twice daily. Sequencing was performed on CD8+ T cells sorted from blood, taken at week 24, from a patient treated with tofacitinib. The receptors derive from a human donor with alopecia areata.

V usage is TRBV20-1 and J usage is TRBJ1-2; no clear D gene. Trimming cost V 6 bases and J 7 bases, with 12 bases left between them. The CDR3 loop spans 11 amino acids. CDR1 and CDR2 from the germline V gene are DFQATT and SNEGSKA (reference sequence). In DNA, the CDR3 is TGCAGTGCCTTTGAGGCTACTGGCTACACCTTC. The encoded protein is CSAFEATGYTF.

CDR3 bases: TGTGCCAGCAGTCCGGGACAGTCCTACGAGCAGTACTTC. Translation gives CASSPGQSYEQYF. V gene TRBV2 combines with J gene TRBJ2-7; TRBD1 matches 7 bases. V lost 5 bases and J lost 1; bases outside the gene matches: 2. CDR3 length: 13 residues. Per germline, CDR1 SNHLY and CDR2 FYNNEI.

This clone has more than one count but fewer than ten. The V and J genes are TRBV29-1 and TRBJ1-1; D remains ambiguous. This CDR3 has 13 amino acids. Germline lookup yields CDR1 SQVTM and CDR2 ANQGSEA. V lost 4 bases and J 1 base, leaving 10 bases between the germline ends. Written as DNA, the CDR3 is TGCAGCGTTGGACCCCGAGGGAACACTGAAGCTTTCTTT. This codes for CSVGPRGNTEAFF. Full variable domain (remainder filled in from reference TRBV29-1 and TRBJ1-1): SAVISQKPSRDICQRGTSLTIQCQVDSQVTMMFWYRQQPGQSLTLIATANQGSEATYESGFVIDKFPISRPNLTFSTLTVSNMSPEDSSIYLCSVGPRGNTEAFFGQGTRLTVV.

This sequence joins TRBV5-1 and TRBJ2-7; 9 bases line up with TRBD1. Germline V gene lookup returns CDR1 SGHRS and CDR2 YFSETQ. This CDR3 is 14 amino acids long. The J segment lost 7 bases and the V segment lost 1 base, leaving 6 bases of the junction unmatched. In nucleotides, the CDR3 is TGCGCCAGCAGCTTGCCAACAGGGGGCCAAGAGCAGTACTTC. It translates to CASSLPTGGQEQYF.

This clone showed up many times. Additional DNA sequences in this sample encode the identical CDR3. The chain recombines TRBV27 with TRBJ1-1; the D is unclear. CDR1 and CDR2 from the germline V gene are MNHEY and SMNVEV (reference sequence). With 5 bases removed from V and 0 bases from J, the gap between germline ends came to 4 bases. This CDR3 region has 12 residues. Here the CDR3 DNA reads TGTGCCAGCAGTAACATGAACACTGAAGCTTTCTTT. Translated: CASSNMNTEAFF.

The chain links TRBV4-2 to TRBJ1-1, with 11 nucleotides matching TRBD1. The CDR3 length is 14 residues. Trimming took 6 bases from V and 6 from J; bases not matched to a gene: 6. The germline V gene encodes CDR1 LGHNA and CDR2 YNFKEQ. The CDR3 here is CASSGTGGRPEAFF. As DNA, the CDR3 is TGTGCCAGCAGTGGGACAGGGGGACGACCTGAAGCTTTCTTT.

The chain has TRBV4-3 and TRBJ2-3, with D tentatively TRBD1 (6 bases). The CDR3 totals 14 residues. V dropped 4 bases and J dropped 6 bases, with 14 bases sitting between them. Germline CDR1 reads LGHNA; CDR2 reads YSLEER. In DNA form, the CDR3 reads TGCGCCAGCAGCCCGACAGGTGGCAGGGATACGCAGTATTTT. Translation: CASSPTGGRDTQYF.

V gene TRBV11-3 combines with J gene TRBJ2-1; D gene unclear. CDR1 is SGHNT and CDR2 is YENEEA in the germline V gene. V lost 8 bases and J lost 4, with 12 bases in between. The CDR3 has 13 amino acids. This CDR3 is CASGPEAYNEQFF. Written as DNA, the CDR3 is TGTGCCAGCGGGCCAGAAGCATACAATGAGCAGTTCTTC. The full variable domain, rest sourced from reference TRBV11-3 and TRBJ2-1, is EAGVVQSPRYKIIEKKQPVAFWCNPISGHNTLYWYLQNLGQGPELLIRYENEEAVDDSQLPKDRFSAERLKGVDSTLKIQPAELGDSAVYLCASGPEAYNEQFFGPGTRLTVL.

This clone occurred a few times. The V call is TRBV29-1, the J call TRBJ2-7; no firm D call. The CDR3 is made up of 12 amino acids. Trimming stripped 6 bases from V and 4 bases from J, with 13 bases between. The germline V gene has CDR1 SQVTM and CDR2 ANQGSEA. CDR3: CSVVLAGYEQYF. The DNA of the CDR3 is TGCAGCGTCGTACTGGCAGGATACGAGCAGTACTTC.

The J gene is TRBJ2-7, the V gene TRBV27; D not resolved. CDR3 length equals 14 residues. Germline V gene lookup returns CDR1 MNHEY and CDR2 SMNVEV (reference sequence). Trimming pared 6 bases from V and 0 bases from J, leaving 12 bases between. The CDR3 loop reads CASSSQPSSYEQYF. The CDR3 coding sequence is TGTGCCAGCAGCTCACAGCCTAGCTCCTACGAGCAGTACTTC.

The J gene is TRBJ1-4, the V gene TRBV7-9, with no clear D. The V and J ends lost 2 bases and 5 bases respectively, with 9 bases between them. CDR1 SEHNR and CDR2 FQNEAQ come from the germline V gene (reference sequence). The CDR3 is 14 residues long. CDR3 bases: TGTGCCAGCAGCTTACGGACTGGAAATGAAAAACTGTTTTTT. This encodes CASSLRTGNEKLFF.

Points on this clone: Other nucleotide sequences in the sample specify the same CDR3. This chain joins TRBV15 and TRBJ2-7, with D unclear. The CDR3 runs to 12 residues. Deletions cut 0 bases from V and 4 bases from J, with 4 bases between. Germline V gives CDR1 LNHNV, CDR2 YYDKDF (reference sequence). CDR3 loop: CATSRDKYEQYF. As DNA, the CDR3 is TGTGCCACCAGCAGAGACAAGTACGAGCAGTACTTC.

CDR3 coding DNA: TGCAGCGCCCAGACAGGGCCTGGCTACACCTTC. This sequence encodes CSAQTGPGYTF. The chain carries TRBV29-1 and TRBJ1-2; 7 bases match TRBD1. Losses at the gene ends were 7 bases for V and 7 bases for J; bases not matched to a gene: 6. Germline CDR1 SQVTM, CDR2 ANQGSEA. This CDR3 has 11 residues. Combining the CDR3 with reference TRBV29-1 and TRBJ1-2 gives the whole variable domain SAVISQKPSRDICQRGTSLTIQCQVDSQVTMMFWYRQQPGQSLTLIATANQGSEATYESGFVIDKFPISRPNLTFSTLTVSNMSPEDSSIYLCSAQTGPGYTFGSGTRLTVV.

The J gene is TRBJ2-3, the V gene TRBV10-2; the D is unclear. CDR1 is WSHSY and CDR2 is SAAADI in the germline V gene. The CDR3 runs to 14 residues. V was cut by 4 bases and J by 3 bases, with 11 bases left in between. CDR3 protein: CASSVGPGTDTQYF. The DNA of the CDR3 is TGCGCCAGCAGTGTTGGACCCGGAACAGATACGCAGTATTTT.

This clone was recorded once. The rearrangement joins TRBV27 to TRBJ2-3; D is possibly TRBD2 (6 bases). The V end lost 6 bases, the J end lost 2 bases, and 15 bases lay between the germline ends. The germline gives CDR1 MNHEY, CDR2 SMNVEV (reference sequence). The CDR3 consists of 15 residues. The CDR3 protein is CASSPTGDLTDTQYF. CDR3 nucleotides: TGTGCCAGCAGCCCAACGGGGGACCTCACAGATACGCAGTATTTT.

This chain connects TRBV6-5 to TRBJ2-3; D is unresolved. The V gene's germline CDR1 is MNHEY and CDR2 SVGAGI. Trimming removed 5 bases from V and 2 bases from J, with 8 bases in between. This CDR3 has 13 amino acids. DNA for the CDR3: TGTGCCAGCAGTCCCATGGTCACAGATACGCAGTATTTT. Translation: CASSPMVTDTQYF.

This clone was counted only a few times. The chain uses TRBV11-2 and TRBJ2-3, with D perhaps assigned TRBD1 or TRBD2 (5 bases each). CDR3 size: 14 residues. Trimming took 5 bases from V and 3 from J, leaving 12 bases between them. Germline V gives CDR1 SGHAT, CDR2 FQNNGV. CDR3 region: CASSHPWGTDTQYF. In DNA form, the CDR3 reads TGTGCCAGCAGCCATCCCTGGGGGACAGATACGCAGTATTTT.

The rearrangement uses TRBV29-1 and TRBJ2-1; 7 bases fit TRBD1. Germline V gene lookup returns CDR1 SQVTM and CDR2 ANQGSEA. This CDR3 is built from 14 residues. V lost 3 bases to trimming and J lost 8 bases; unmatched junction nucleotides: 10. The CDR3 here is CSVDSSIGGDEQFF. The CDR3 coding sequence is TGCAGCGTTGATAGTTCTATAGGGGGCGATGAGCAGTTCTTC.

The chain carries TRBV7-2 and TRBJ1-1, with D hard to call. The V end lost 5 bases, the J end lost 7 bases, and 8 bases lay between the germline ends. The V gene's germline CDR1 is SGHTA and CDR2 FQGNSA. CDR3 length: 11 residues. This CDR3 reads CASSQDREAFF. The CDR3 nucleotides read TGTGCCAGCAGCCAGGACCGTGAAGCTTTCTTT.

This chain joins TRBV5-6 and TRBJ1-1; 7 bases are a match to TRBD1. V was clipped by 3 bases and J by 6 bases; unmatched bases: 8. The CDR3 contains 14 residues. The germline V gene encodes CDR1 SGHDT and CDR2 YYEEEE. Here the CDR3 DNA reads TGTGCCAGCAGCTACTGGGGACAGACTCCTGAAGCTTTCTTT. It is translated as CASSYWGQTPEAFF. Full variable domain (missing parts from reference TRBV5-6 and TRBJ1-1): DAGVTQSPTHLIKTRGQQVTLRCSPKSGHDTVSWYQQALGQGPQFIFQYYEEEERQRGNFPDRFSGHQFPNYSSELNVNALLLGDSALYLCASSYWGQTPEAFFGQGTRLTVV.

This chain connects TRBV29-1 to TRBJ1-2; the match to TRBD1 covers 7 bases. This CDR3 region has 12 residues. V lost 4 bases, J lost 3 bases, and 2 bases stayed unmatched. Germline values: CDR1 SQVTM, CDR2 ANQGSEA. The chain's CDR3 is CSVGGTDYGYTF. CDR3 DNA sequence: TGCAGCGTTGGCGGGACAGACTATGGCTACACCTTC.

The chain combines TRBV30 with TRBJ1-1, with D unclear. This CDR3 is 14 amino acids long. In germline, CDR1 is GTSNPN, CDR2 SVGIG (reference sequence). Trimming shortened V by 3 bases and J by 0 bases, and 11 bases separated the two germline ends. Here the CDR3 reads CAWRVQQMNTEAFF. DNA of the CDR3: TGTGCCTGGAGAGTCCAACAGATGAACACTGAAGCTTTCTTT.

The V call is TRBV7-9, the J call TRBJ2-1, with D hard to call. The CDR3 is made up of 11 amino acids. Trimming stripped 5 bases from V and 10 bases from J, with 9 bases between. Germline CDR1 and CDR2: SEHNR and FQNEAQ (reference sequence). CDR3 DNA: TGTGCCAGCAGCAAAGGGCGGGAGCAGTTCTTC. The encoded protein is CASSKGREQFF.

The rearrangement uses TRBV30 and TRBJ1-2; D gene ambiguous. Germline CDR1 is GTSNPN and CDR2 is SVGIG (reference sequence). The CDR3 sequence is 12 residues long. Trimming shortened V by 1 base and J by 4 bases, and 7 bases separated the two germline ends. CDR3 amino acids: CAWSGRGYGYTF. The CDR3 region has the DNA TGTGCCTGGAGTGGCCGGGGCTATGGCTACACCTTC.

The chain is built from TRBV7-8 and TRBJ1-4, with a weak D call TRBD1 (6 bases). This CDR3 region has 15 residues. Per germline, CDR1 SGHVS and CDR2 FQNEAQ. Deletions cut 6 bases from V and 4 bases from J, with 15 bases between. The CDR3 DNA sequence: TGTGCCAGCAGGGACATCAGGGGTAATAATGAAAAACTGTTTTTT. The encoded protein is CASRDIRGNNEKLFF.

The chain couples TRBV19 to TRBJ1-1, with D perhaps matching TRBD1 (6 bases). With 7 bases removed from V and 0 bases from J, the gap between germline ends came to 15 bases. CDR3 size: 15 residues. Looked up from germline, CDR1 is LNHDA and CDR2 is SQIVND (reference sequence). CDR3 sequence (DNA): TGTGCCAGTACCGACCGGGACACCGTGAACACTGAAGCTTTCTTT. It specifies CASTDRDTVNTEAFF. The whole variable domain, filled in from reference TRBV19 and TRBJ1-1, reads DGGITQSPKYLFRKEGQNVTLSCEQNLNHDAMYWYRQDPGQGLRLIYYSQIVNDFQKGDIAEGYSVSREKKESFPLTVTSAQKNPTAFYLCASTDRDTVNTEAFFGQGTRLTVV.

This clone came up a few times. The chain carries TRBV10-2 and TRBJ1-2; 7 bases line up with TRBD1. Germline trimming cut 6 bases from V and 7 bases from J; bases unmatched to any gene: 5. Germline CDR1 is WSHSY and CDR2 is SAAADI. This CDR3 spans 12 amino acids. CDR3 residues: CASRTGTVGYTF. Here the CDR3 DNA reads TGCGCCAGCAGGACCGGGACAGTTGGCTACACCTTC.

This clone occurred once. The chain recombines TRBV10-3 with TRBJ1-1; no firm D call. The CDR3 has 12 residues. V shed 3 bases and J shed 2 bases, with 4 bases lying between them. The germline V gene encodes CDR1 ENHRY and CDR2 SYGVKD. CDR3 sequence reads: CAISDINTEAFF. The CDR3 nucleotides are TGTGCCATCAGTGATATTAACACTGAAGCTTTCTTT.

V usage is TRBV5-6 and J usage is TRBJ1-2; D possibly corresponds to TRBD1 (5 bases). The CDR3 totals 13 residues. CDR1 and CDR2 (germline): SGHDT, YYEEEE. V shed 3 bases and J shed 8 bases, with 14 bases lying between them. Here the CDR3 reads CASSSAGRRGYTF. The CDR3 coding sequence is TGTGCCAGCAGCTCGGCGGGACGTCGGGGCTACACCTTC. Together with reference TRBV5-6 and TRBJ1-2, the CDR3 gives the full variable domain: DAGVTQSPTHLIKTRGQQVTLRCSPKSGHDTVSWYQQALGQGPQFIFQYYEEEERQRGNFPDRFSGHQFPNYSSELNVNALLLGDSALYLCASSSAGRRGYTFGSGTRLTVV.